Detailed here is one T cell receptor (beta chain). Treatment noted: preoperative locoregional IRX-2 cytokine immunotherapy. Sequencing used immunoSEQ multiplex PCR; TCRdb keeps in-frame clones, though not all of them. The sample yields about 29,000 clones, around 90% seen once. This specimen comes from a study of preoperative IRX-2 immunotherapy in early breast cancer. The junction had 11 bases not matched to a gene; V was cut back by 1 base and J by 5 bases. The germline CDR1 and CDR2 sequences are SGHNT and YENEEA. CDR3 size: 17 residues. Collection took place from a patient treated with IRX-2 immunotherapy. V gene TRBV11-3 combines with J gene TRBJ2-5; 9 bases align to TRBD1. This clonotype originated in a human donor with breast cancer. The CDR3 here is CASSLGAQQGAGETQYF. Here the CDR3 DNA reads TGTGCCAGCAGCTTAGGGGCCCAACAGGGGGCAGGGGAGACCCAGTACTTC.